This TCR beta chain was sequenced for a study of T cells in Graves' hyperthyroidism and ophthalmopathy. Whole-study findings and limits: Through a model of 13 V-J features, ophthalmopathy was separated from stable hyperthyroidism. Prediction of ophthalmopathy progression came a median 6.5 months pre-onset.

Amplified regions were TCR beta CDR3 sequences from RNA transcripts. Carried out on the TCR CDR3, a first-round RT-PCR used the HTBI primer set. TCRdb re-called the multiplex PCR reads through MiXCR, storing one row per CDR3 protein. Here the sample spans around 420,000 distinct CDR3 sequences, 15% to 19% being singletons. Over 18 months, lack of ophthalmopathy progression marked Graves' hyperthyroidism as stable. With 5 bases removed from V and 0 bases from J, the gap between germline ends came to 14 bases. This CDR3 comprises 16 residues. Germline V lookup: CDR1 SGHAT, CDR2 FQNNGV. This clonotype was recorded many times. The antigen remains undetermined.

The source of this sequence is a young woman with Graves' hyperthyroidism. Input material: blood. The chain recombines TRBV11-2 with TRBJ2-1; D is perhaps TRBD2 (6 bases). The CDR3, as DNA: TGTGCCAGCAGCCCCGGGGGATCGAGCTCCTACAATGAGCAGTTCTTC. Translating gives CASSPGGSSSYNEQFF.